A selection of T cell receptor beta chains follows, all from one sample in a study of T cell repertoires in cytomegalovirus infection. TCRdb re-analysed the reads in MiXCR, keeping a single row per CDR3 protein. This sample yields approximately 700,000 distinct CDR3 sequences, of which roughly 36% are seen a single time; roughly 2.9% belongs to the top ten. Specimen: PBMCs. The origin of the receptors is a human donor in good health (CMV status not recorded). Some clones in this sample may be carry-over from other donors' samples. CDR3s include the opening cysteine and the closing phenylalanine or tryptophan. Each record gives: D gene, J gene, clone size, V gene, CDR3 protein, CDR3 DNA. A D gene is named only where the DNA matches it firmly. The size field is filled for only some rows; it gives once, few, many or a size class.

.	TRBJ2-7	.	TRBV28	CASSSTRAAYEQYF	TGTGCCAGCAGTTCGACCCGGGCCGCCTACGAGCAGTACTTC
TRBD1	TRBJ1-3	.	TRBV20-1	CSARDGTGPGNTIYF	TGCAGTGCTAGAGATGGGACAGGGCCGGGAAACACCATATATTTT
TRBD2	TRBJ2-5	.	TRBV4-2	CASSSTTSGEETQYF	TGTGCCAGCAGCTCTACGACTAGCGGAGAAGAGACCCAGTACTTC
.	TRBJ2-5	.	TRBV5-1	CASSFVWSRYQYF	TGCGCCAGCAGCTTTGTCTGGTCTAGGTACCAGTACTTC
.	TRBJ2-7	.	TRBV4-2	CASSQLALQGEQYF	TGTGCCAGCAGCCAGCTAGCCCTCCAAGGGGAGCAGTACTTC
.	TRBJ2-3	.	TRBV10-3	CAISGSGSTQYF	TGTGCCATCAGTGGCTCAGGGAGTACGCAGTATTTT
TRBD2	TRBJ2-5	few	TRBV12-3/TRBV12-4	CASSILQPIAGGPKVWRQETQYF	TGTGCCAGCAGTATCCTGCAACCCATAGCGGGAGGGCCTAAAGTATGGAGGCAAGAGACCCAGTACTTC
.	TRBJ2-2	few	TRBV6-1	CASRPRGVNTGELFF	TGTGCCAGCAGGCCCAGGGGCGTAAACACCGGGGAGCTGTTTTTT
TRBD1	TRBJ2-3	many	TRBV7-8	CASSAITGGDEDTQYF	TGTGCCAGCAGCGCCATCACAGGGGGCGATGAAGATACGCAGTATTTT
TRBD1	TRBJ2-5	.	TRBV7-3	CASSRGVAPGGSETQYF	TGTGCCAGCAGCCGGGGCGTCGCGCCAGGGGGTTCGGAGACCCAGTACTTC
.	TRBJ2-5	.	TRBV12-3/TRBV12-4	CASIEGEGTQYF	TGTGCCAGCATAGAGGGCGAGGGGACCCAGTACTTC
.	TRBJ1-1	few	TRBV19	CASSIVVRGTEAFF	TGTGCCAGTAGTATAGTGGTAAGGGGAACTGAAGCTTTCTTT
.	TRBJ2-7	.	TRBV2	CASRSSGWNEQYF	TGTGCCAGCAGGTCGTCGGGGTGGAACGAGCAGTACTTC
.	TRBJ2-6	.	TRBV28	CASKWRGLGANVLTF	TGTGCCAGCAAGTGGCGGGGGCTTGGTGCCAACGTCCTGACTTTC
.	TRBJ1-1	.	TRBV20-1	CSARRNTEAFF	TGCAGTGCTAGAAGAAACACTGAAGCTTTCTTT
TRBD1	TRBJ2-1	.	TRBV7-3	CASSSGTGPLNEQFF	TGTGCCAGCAGCTCCGGGACAGGGCCCCTCAATGAGCAGTTCTTC
TRBD2	TRBJ2-3	few	TRBV12-3/TRBV12-4	CASSFLTSGYTDTQYF	TGTGCCAGCAGTTTTCTGACTAGCGGATACACAGATACGCAGTATTTT
.	TRBJ2-7	.	TRBV6-5	CASSINGGPYEQYF	TGTGCCAGCAGCATAAACGGGGGACCCTACGAGCAGTACTTC